These T cell receptor beta chains were read from a single sample in a study of molecular identifiers for immune sequencing clone quantification. A single record per CDR3 protein comes from TCRdb applying MiXCR to the PCR reads. The sample includes over 600,000 distinct CDR3 sequences, 15% to 20% of them seen just once. The specimen sequenced was naive CD8+ T cells from blood, with Jurkat cell RNA spiked in. These receptors originate from a human donor in good health. Some libraries in this study had Jurkat cell RNA spiked in. Both conserved end residues are part of each CDR3. The D gene is left open where the match is weak. Clone size is not always given. Where it is, it says once, few, many or a class for expanded clones.

CDR3 protein: CATSREETSGGSYNEQFF
CDR3 DNA: TGTGCCACCAGCAGGGAGGAGACTAGCGGTGGGTCCTACAATGAGCAGTTCTTC
clone size: many
V gene: TRBV15
D gene: TRBD2
J gene: TRBJ2-1

CDR3 protein: CASSLFGPGYNSPLHF
CDR3 DNA: TGTGCCAGCAGTTTATTCGGTCCAGGCTATAATTCACCCCTCCACTTT
clone size: NA
V gene: TRBV27
D gene: NA
J gene: TRBJ1-6

CDR3 protein: CSVDKGSTEAFF
CDR3 DNA: TGCAGCGTTGACAAAGGAAGTACTGAAGCTTTCTTT
clone size: many
V gene: TRBV29-1
D gene: NA
J gene: TRBJ1-1

CDR3 protein: CASSFSRGVGNTIYF
CDR3 DNA: TGCGCCAGCAGTTTTAGCCGGGGGGTCGGAAACACCATATATTTT
clone size: many
V gene: TRBV5-1
D gene: NA
J gene: TRBJ1-3

CDR3 protein: CASIQWTGAVETQYF
CDR3 DNA: TGTGCCAGCATCCAGTGGACAGGGGCCGTAGAGACCCAGTACTTC
clone size: many
V gene: TRBV6-5
D gene: TRBD1
J gene: TRBJ2-5

CDR3 protein: CASSLGVPAGDLRSSTDTQYF
CDR3 DNA: TGTGCCAGCAGCTTGGGTGTGCCAGCGGGGGACCTCCGTTCTAGCACAGATACGCAGTATTTT
clone size: few
V gene: TRBV5-4
D gene: TRBD2
J gene: TRBJ2-3

CDR3 protein: CASSLGVNERYF
CDR3 DNA: TGTGCCAGCAGCTTAGGGGTCAACGAGCGGTACTTC
clone size: NA
V gene: TRBV7-9
D gene: NA
J gene: TRBJ2-7

CDR3 protein: CASSLKGQASYEQYF
CDR3 DNA: TGTGCCAGCAGTTTGAAAGGACAGGCCTCCTACGAGCAGTACTTC
clone size: NA
V gene: TRBV27
D gene: TRBD1
J gene: TRBJ2-7

CDR3 protein: CARSLVLVACGLDQPQHF
CDR3 DNA: TGTGCCAGAAGCTTGGTTTTGGTTGCCTGCGGGTTGGATCAGCCCCAGCATTTT
clone size: many
V gene: TRBV5-3
D gene: NA
J gene: TRBJ1-5

CDR3 protein: CASSPNRYMNTEAFF
CDR3 DNA: TGTGCCAGCAGTCCAAATCGGTATATGAACACTGAAGCTTTCTTT
clone size: few
V gene: TRBV6-5
D gene: NA
J gene: TRBJ1-1

CDR3 protein: CASSLLGGHSGANVLTF
CDR3 DNA: TGTGCCAGCAGTTTATTGGGCGGGCACTCTGGGGCCAACGTCCTGACTTTC
clone size: many
V gene: TRBV27
D gene: NA
J gene: TRBJ2-6

CDR3 protein: CASSLPTGSNTGELFF
CDR3 DNA: TGTGCCAGCAGCTTACCGACGGGATCGAACACCGGGGAGCTGTTTTTT
clone size: NA
V gene: TRBV7-9
D gene: NA
J gene: TRBJ2-2

CDR3 protein: CASSYVRTGELFF
CDR3 DNA: TGTGCCAGCAGTTATGTTAGAACCGGGGAGCTGTTTTTT
clone size: NA
V gene: TRBV28
D gene: NA
J gene: TRBJ2-2

CDR3 protein: CSVEGQGLAFF
CDR3 DNA: TGCAGCGTTGAAGGCCAGGGTTTAGCTTTCTTT
clone size: many
V gene: TRBV29-1
D gene: NA
J gene: TRBJ1-1

CDR3 protein: CASSPRSGAGYDTDTQYF
CDR3 DNA: TGTGCCAGCAGCCCTCGCTCCGGGGCGGGGTACGACACAGATACGCAGTATTTT
clone size: many
V gene: TRBV9
D gene: NA
J gene: TRBJ2-3

CDR3 protein: CSARTSSGRTDTQYF
CDR3 DNA: TGCAGTGCTAGGACTTCTAGTGGCCGCACAGATACGCAGTATTTT
clone size: many
V gene: TRBV20-1
D gene: NA
J gene: TRBJ2-3

CDR3 protein: CASSQDCRLLAGYETQYF
CDR3 DNA: TGCGCCAGCAGCCAAGATTGCCGGTTGCTAGCGGGGTACGAGACCCAGTACTTC
clone size: NA
V gene: TRBV4-3
D gene: TRBD2
J gene: TRBJ2-5